Below are 29 T cell receptor beta chains sequenced from a single sample in a study of T cell responses to AZD1222 COVID-19 vaccine. Data came from immunoSEQ multiplex PCR; TCRdb stores just in-frame clones and leaves some out. The sample contains 67,000 or so clones, 84% of which appear only once. This specimen consisted of peripheral blood, obtained on day 0 of AZD1222 vaccination. These receptors were obtained from an adult in good health.

J is TRBJ1-3 and V is TRBV6-5; D is possibly TRBD1 (5 bases). This CDR3 comprises 15 residues. Germline CDR1 is MNHEY and CDR2 is SVGAGI. Trimming pared 6 bases from V and 2 bases from J, leaving 14 bases between. The CDR3 here is CASSRGAGAGNTIYF. Here the CDR3 DNA reads TGTGCCAGCAGCCGAGGGGCGGGAGCTGGAAACACCATATATTTT.

This clone has more than one count but fewer than ten. Here the CDR3 reads CASSVGTGSSYEQYF. As DNA, the CDR3 is TGTGCCAGCAGCGTAGGGACAGGTAGCTCCTACGAGCAGTACTTC. The chain has TRBV9 and TRBJ2-7, with TRBD1 identical over 7 bases. Per the germline V gene, CDR1 is SGDLS and CDR2 is YYNGEE. Losses at the gene ends were 0 bases for V and 0 bases for J; bases not matched to a gene: 3. The CDR3 is made up of 15 amino acids. Supplemented by reference TRBV9 and TRBJ2-7, the full variable domain reads DSGVTQTPKHLITATGQRVTLRCSPRSGDLSVYWYQQSLDQGLQFLIQYYNGEERAKGNILERFSAQQFPDLHSELNLSSLELGDSALYFCASSVGTGSSYEQYFGPGTRLTVT.

The CDR3: CASSLGRTGGGGYTF. For the CDR3, the DNA is TGTGCCAGCAGTTTAGGGCGGACAGGGGGTGGTGGCTACACCTTC. The chain employs TRBV28 and TRBJ1-2; 10 bases are a match to TRBD1. CDR3 length: 15 amino acids. V lost 2 bases and J lost 7; bases outside the gene matches: 7. CDR1 is MDHEN, CDR2 SYDVKM, per germline.

This clone occurred a few times. The chain recombines TRBV28 with TRBJ1-6; no definite D call. CDR1 MDHEN and CDR2 SYDVKM come from the germline V gene. Trimming took off 3 bases at V and 7 bases at J, with 10 bases between the two ends. This CDR3 comprises 14 residues. CDR3 amino acids: CASSFSLGNSPLHF. CDR3 nucleotide sequence: TGTGCCAGCAGTTTTTCTTTAGGGAATTCACCCCTCCACTTT.

The chain links TRBV27 to TRBJ2-7; 9 bases are a match to TRBD2. Per germline, CDR1 MNHEY and CDR2 SMNVEV (reference sequence). J gave up 6 bases and V 5 bases, and 29 bases lay outside the gene matches. The CDR3 loop spans 21 amino acids. CDR3 sequence (DNA): TGTGCCAGCAGTCCTTTTGATGTGGGGGTCCGACGGGGGCTAGCGGGATCCGAGCAGTACTTC. Its protein is CASSPFDVGVRRGLAGSEQYF.

The chain employs TRBV20-1 and TRBJ1-5, with D unresolved. The CDR3 runs to 14 residues. The germline V and J ends were trimmed by 3 bases and 1 base, with 10 bases remaining between them. Looked up from germline, CDR1 is DFQATT and CDR2 is SNEGSKA (reference sequence). The CDR3 loop is CSASVPGSNQPQHF. CDR3 nucleotide sequence: TGCAGTGCTAGTGTCCCGGGAAGCAATCAGCCCCAGCATTTT.

The chain links TRBV7-9 to TRBJ1-1; D is unclear. Germline-derived CDR1 and CDR2 are SEHNR and FQNEAQ (reference sequence). The ends were cut back, 7 bases at V and 1 base at J, with 10 bases in the middle. The CDR3 runs 13 residues. CDR3 region: CASTPLANTEAFF. The CDR3 DNA is TGTGCCAGCACCCCCTTAGCGAACACTGAAGCTTTCTTT.

The chain's CDR3 is CASSLHRAGNTIYF. CDR3 coding DNA: TGTGCCAGCAGCTTGCACAGGGCTGGAAACACCATATATTTT. The V and J genes are TRBV5-4 and TRBJ1-3, with D maybe TRBD1 (6 bases). The germline V gene encodes CDR1 SGHNT and CDR2 YYREEE (reference sequence). Trimming removed 1 base at V and 2 bases at J, with 7 bases between. This CDR3 has 14 residues.

This clone appeared a few times. This chain joins TRBV27 and TRBJ2-2, with D possibly matching TRBD2 (6 bases). The CDR3 extends over 11 amino acids. Trimming took 9 bases from V and 6 from J, leaving 8 bases between them. CDR1 is MNHEY and CDR2 is SMNVEV in the germline V gene (reference sequence). The CDR3, as DNA: TGTGCCAGTCGGGGGTCCGGGGAGCTGTTTTTT. Residues: CASRGSGELFF.

This chain uses TRBV20-1 with TRBJ2-1, with 10 bases matching TRBD2. The J segment lost 3 bases and the V segment lost 3 bases, leaving 5 bases of the junction unmatched. CDR3 length equals 15 residues. Germline values: CDR1 DFQATT, CDR2 SNEGSKA (reference sequence). CDR3 protein: CSASGTSVGYNEQFF. The CDR3 nucleotides read TGCAGTGCTAGTGGGACTAGCGTGGGCTACAATGAGCAGTTCTTC.

This clone was seen a handful of times. The V gene is TRBV21-1, the J gene TRBJ1-3; whether TRBD1, the table's D call, matches the DNA was not checked. TRBV21-1 is a pseudogene. This CDR3 has 16 residues. The CDR3, as DNA: TGTGCCAGCAGCAGAATAGAGACAGGCGCTGGAAACACCATATATTTT. Amino acid sequence: CASSRIETGAGNTIYF.

The CDR3 DNA reads TGCGCCAGCAAACACAGTTACGAGCAGTACTTC. It codes for CASKHSYEQYF. The chain links TRBV10-2 to TRBJ2-7; no definite D call. Per the germline V gene, CDR1 is WSHSY and CDR2 is SAAADI. The ends were cut back, 7 bases at V and 4 bases at J, with 8 bases in the middle. CDR3 length equals 11 residues.

The rearrangement joins TRBV10-3 to TRBJ1-2; 10 bases map to TRBD1. J lost 2 bases, V lost 0 bases, and 6 bases had no gene match. This CDR3 comprises 17 residues. Germline CDR1 and CDR2: ENHRY and SYGVKD. CDR3 sequence (DNA): TGTGCCATCAGTGAGTCAAGACAGGGGGCAACGAACTATGGCTACACCTTC. This translates into CAISESRQGATNYGYTF.

The chain links TRBV6-6 to TRBJ1-1; 12 bases align to TRBD1. Germline CDR1 reads MNHNY; CDR2 reads SVGAGI (reference sequence). The CDR3 loop spans 14 amino acids. The V and J ends lost 7 bases and 11 bases, in that order; junction bases with no gene match: 11. The CDR3 bases are TGTGCCAGCATCCCTCGGGACAGGGGGCTTAGGGCTTTCTTT. Translation: CASIPRDRGLRAFF.

The chain has TRBV7-2 and TRBJ2-7, with 8 bases lining up with TRBD1. Trimming removed 3 bases from V and 3 bases from J; junction bases left unmatched: 4. This CDR3 contains 14 residues. Germline CDR1 reads SGHTA; CDR2 reads FQGNSA. The CDR3 reads CASSFGQGFYEQYF. The CDR3 bases are TGTGCCAGCAGCTTTGGACAGGGCTTCTACGAGCAGTACTTC.

This chain links TRBV13 with TRBJ2-1, with TRBD2 matching 10 bases. This CDR3 contains 18 residues. J was trimmed by 0 bases and V by 5 bases; bases with no gene match: 10. From germline, CDR1 is PRHDT and CDR2 FYEKMQ (reference sequence). This chain's CDR3 is CASSLEASGGPSYNEQFF. The DNA of the CDR3 is TGTGCCAGCAGCCTAGAGGCTAGCGGGGGCCCCTCCTACAATGAGCAGTTCTTC.

The rearrangement uses TRBV7-9 and TRBJ1-1; D gene unclear. Germline V lookup: CDR1 SEHNR, CDR2 FQNEAQ (reference sequence). This CDR3 has 13 residues. V lost 6 bases, J lost 2 bases, and 10 bases lay in between. This CDR3 is CASRYGVNTEAFF. The CDR3, as DNA: TGTGCCAGCAGATACGGAGTAAACACTGAAGCTTTCTTT. Variable domain in full (rest from reference TRBV7-9 and TRBJ1-1): DTGVSQNPRHKITKRGQNVTFRCDPISEHNRLYWYRQTLGQGPEFLTYFQNEAQLEKSRLLSDRFSAERPKGSFSTLEIQRTEQGDSAMYLCASRYGVNTEAFFGQGTRLTVV.

The gene calls are TRBV28 and TRBJ1-3; possibly TRBD1 for D (6 bases). Per germline, CDR1 MDHEN and CDR2 SYDVKM. Trimming took 9 bases from V and 6 from J, leaving 27 bases between them. The CDR3 contains 17 residues. Written as DNA, the CDR3 is TGTGCCAGTAGAGAACCGGGACACCGAAGGGTTATAAACACCATATATTTT. Residues: CASREPGHRRVINTIYF.

The V call is TRBV27, the J call TRBJ1-1; TRBD1 matches 9 bases. Per the germline V gene, CDR1 is MNHEY and CDR2 is SMNVEV (reference sequence). This CDR3 spans 17 amino acids. The V segment lost 3 bases and the J segment 0 bases; nucleotides outside the gene matches: 8. The CDR3 sequence: CASSFLARDRVNTEAFF. CDR3 bases: TGTGCCAGCAGTTTCCTGGCCCGGGACAGGGTGAACACTGAAGCTTTCTTT.

This CDR3 is CATSDSPVRPIQETQYF. CDR3 DNA: TGTGCCACCAGTGATTCCCCGGTCCGCCCAATCCAAGAGACCCAGTACTTC. The V call is TRBV24-1, the J call TRBJ2-5, with D unresolved. The CDR3 length is 17 residues. Germline V gene lookup returns CDR1 KGHDR and CDR2 SFDVKD. V lost 2 bases, J lost 1 base, and 16 bases lay in between.

The V gene is TRBV7-2, the J gene TRBJ1-1; D may be TRBD1 (5 bases). CDR3 size: 13 residues. Germline values: CDR1 SGHTA, CDR2 FQGNSA. Trimming took 2 bases from V and 4 from J, leaving 8 bases between them. The CDR3 nucleotides are TGTGCCAGCAGCTTATTAAGGGGCACTGAAGCTTTCTTT. This encodes CASSLLRGTEAFF.

This chain connects TRBV20-1 to TRBJ2-1, with D tentatively TRBD1 (5 bases). This CDR3 spans 14 amino acids. Germline-derived CDR1 and CDR2 are DFQATT and SNEGSKA (reference sequence). V lost 3 bases and J 2 bases, leaving 11 bases between the germline ends. CDR3 DNA sequence: TGCAGTGCTAGTTTGGGGCCCGCCTACAATGAGCAGTTCTTC. Translated, it gives CSASLGPAYNEQFF.

The DNA for the CDR3 is TGTGCCAGCAGCTCAGGCTCGGGACAGACTTGGAATGAGCAGTTCTTC. It translates to CASSSGSGQTWNEQFF. This chain uses TRBV11-2 with TRBJ2-1; 7 nucleotides agree with TRBD1. CDR1 and CDR2 from the germline V gene are SGHAT and FQNNGV. With V trimmed by 4 bases and J by 7 bases, 13 bases remained unmatched. The CDR3 has 16 residues. Full variable domain (remainder filled in from reference TRBV11-2 and TRBJ2-1): EAGVAQSPRYKIIEKRQSVAFWCNPISGHATLYWYQQILGQGPKLLIQFQNNGVVDDSQLPKDRFSAERLKGVDSTLKIQPAKLEDSAVYLCASSSGSGQTWNEQFFGPGTRLTVL.

The rearrangement joins TRBV24-1 to TRBJ1-2, with D possibly being TRBD1 (5 bases). Germline CDR1 KGHDR, CDR2 SFDVKD. Trimming left V 3 bases short and J 5 bases short, with 12 bases between. This CDR3 contains 14 residues. The CDR3, as DNA: TGTGCCACCAGTGATCCCGGGGACCCTTATGGCTACACCTTC. Translated: CATSDPGDPYGYTF.

V usage is TRBV6-5 and J usage is TRBJ1-5; perhaps TRBD1 as D (5 bases). V dropped 3 bases and J dropped 5 bases, with 14 bases sitting between them. The CDR3 runs 15 residues. The germline CDR1 and CDR2 sequences are MNHEY and SVGAGI. In nucleotides, the CDR3 is TGTGCCAGCAGTTATGGGACGGGTTACCATCAGCCCCAGCATTTT. Translating gives CASSYGTGYHQPQHF.

The genes are TRBV18 and TRBJ2-1, with D perhaps TRBD1 or TRBD2 (5 bases each). CDR3 length: 12 residues. Trimming took 4 bases from V and 12 from J, leaving 13 bases between them. The germline V gene has CDR1 KGHSH and CDR2 LQKENI. CDR3 in amino acids: CASSLTQGAQFF. CDR3 DNA: TGTGCCAGCTCACTGACCCAGGGAGCGCAGTTCTTC.

J is TRBJ1-2 and V is TRBV29-1, with TRBD1 as a possible D gene (5 bases). Deletions cut 7 bases from V and 3 bases from J, with 12 bases between. The CDR3 spans 12 residues. The germline CDR1 and CDR2 sequences are SQVTM and ANQGSEA. The chain's CDR3 is CSAPRADYGYTF. The CDR3 DNA reads TGCAGCGCTCCCAGGGCTGACTATGGCTACACCTTC.

The chain uses TRBV7-2 and TRBJ1-1, with a possible D match to TRBD1 (5 bases). Germline values: CDR1 SGHTA, CDR2 FQGNSA. With 4 bases removed from V and 1 base from J, the gap between germline ends came to 13 bases. This CDR3 is 15 amino acids long. CDR3 residues: CASSSYRGENTEAFF. The DNA for the CDR3 is TGTGCCAGCAGCTCCTATAGGGGAGAGAACACTGAAGCTTTCTTT.

The chain has TRBV10-3 and TRBJ1-5; D gene unclear. In germline, CDR1 is ENHRY, CDR2 SYGVKD. V lost 2 bases and J lost 0, with 14 bases in between. The CDR3 is 17 amino acids. This CDR3 reads CAISEGSTFYSNQPQHF. Written as DNA, the CDR3 is TGTGCCATCAGTGAGGGATCGACCTTTTATAGCAATCAGCCCCAGCATTTT.